These 5 T cell receptor beta chains share one sample of origin, sequenced in a study of response to subunit inactivated influenza vaccine. From the RT-PCR reads, TCRdb called clonotypes with MiXCR, one entry per CDR3 protein. The sample has roughly 190,000 distinct CDR3 sequences; about an eighth are singletons. The data were also submitted as part of a second study, on T cells expressing NK-cell markers. That paper states: Making the TCR beta cDNA relied on 5'RACE template switching with UMIs.

Material: CD8+ T cells sorted from PBMCs, obtained roughly 12 days after vaccination. These receptors all stem from a man aged 45-65 years who received an inactivated influenza vaccine.

Only a few counts were recorded for this clonotype. The CDR3: CASTVGQGYTIYF. The DNA of the CDR3 is TGTGCCAGCACCGTCGGACAGGGGTACACCATATATTTT. The V gene is TRBV12-3 or TRBV12-4, the J gene TRBJ1-3, with 9 bases that match TRBD1. The V gene end was trimmed by 7 bases and the J gene end by 8 bases; junction bases not matched to a gene: 6. The length of the CDR3 is 13 residues.

The chain uses TRBV2 and TRBJ2-7, with 10 bases matching TRBD1. There are 14 residues in the CDR3. Germline V gene data show CDR1 as SNHLY and CDR2 as FYNNEI. The J segment lost 5 bases and the V segment lost 3 bases, leaving 4 bases of the junction unmatched. CDR3: CASSDSTGGNEQYF. CDR3 DNA sequence: TGTGCCAGCAGTGACTCGACAGGGGGCAACGAGCAGTACTTC.

This clonotype has a count of ten or more. V is TRBV6-1 and J is TRBJ2-2; 12 bases fit TRBD1. The length of the CDR3 is 15 residues. Losses at the gene ends were 6 bases for V and 5 bases for J; bases not matched to a gene: 4. Germline values: CDR1 MNHNS, CDR2 SASEGT. The CDR3: CASRRDRGQTGELFF. CDR3 DNA sequence: TGTGCCAGCAGAAGGGACAGGGGGCAAACCGGGGAGCTGTTTTTT.

The J gene is TRBJ1-5, the V gene TRBV20-1; TRBD1 is a possible D gene (6 bases). The CDR3 totals 14 residues. Germline V lookup: CDR1 DFQATT, CDR2 SNEGSKA (reference sequence). The chain's CDR3 is CSAKTSGGNQPQHF. CDR3 DNA sequence: TGCAGCGCAAAAACCTCAGGGGGCAATCAGCCCCAGCATTTT.

This clonotype has just a few counts. J is TRBJ2-5 and V is TRBV6-2 or TRBV6-3; D might be TRBD2 (6 bases). CDR3 length: 18 residues. Germline V gene data show CDR1 as MNHEY and CDR2 as SVGEGT. The germline V and J ends were trimmed by 0 bases and 0 bases, with 17 bases remaining between them. In nucleotides, the CDR3 is TGTGCCAGCAGTTACTCAGAGGGGAGGCTACCTTACCAAGAGACCCAGTACTTC. Translation gives CASSYSEGRLPYQETQYF.